This TCR beta chain originates from a study of cytomegalovirus exposure and HLA in healthy donors. Study findings and constraints: Per a prior analysis, the majority of TCR beta V segments were productive roughly 90% or roughly 30% of the time.

60 Vbeta and 13 Jbeta primers were used in PCR. Sequencing used immunoSEQ multiplex PCR; TCRdb keeps in-frame clones, though not all of them. Of approximately 97,000 clones in the sample, under 85% were seen once. The J segment lost 5 bases and the V segment lost 7 bases, leaving 15 bases of the junction unmatched. This CDR3 comprises 19 residues. Germline CDR1 is LNHDA and CDR2 is SQIVND (reference sequence). Comment on this clone: The antigen remains undetermined.

Sequencing used PBMCs. The V call is TRBV19, the J call TRBJ2-2; 14 bases are a match to TRBD2. This receptor was obtained from a woman between 40 and 50 years old in good health and CMV-seropositive. The CDR3 reads CASTTHPGTSGRHTGELFF. CDR3 coding DNA: TGTGCCAGTACTACCCATCCCGGGACTAGCGGGAGACATACCGGGGAGCTGTTTTTT.